This TCR beta chain was observed in a study of T cell changes during pregnancy in multiple sclerosis. Assay used: immunoSEQ multiplex PCR; TCRdb lists only in-frame clones, some missing. The data contain 78,000 or so clones, just over 90% of them singletons. J was trimmed by 0 bases and V by 5 bases; bases with no gene match: 12. CDR1 and CDR2 (germline): MNHEY, SMNVEV (reference sequence). This CDR3 is built from 18 residues. The receptor comes from a female donor with multiple sclerosis, enrolled in a pregnancy study. The sample in question was peripheral blood, obtained before pregnancy. The chain uses TRBV27 and TRBJ2-7, with 11 bases fitting TRBD2. CDR3 sequence (DNA): TGTGCCAGCAGTCCCCTAGCGGGAGGAATCCGAAGCTCCTACGAGCAGTACTTC. It translates to CASSPLAGGIRSSYEQYF.